This TCR beta chain was found in a study of CD8 T cells in ankylosing spondylitis. Study findings and constraints: It was reported that disease-linked clones were significantly enriched in matched ankylosing spondylitis synovial fluid. One TCR beta motif, made up of roughly 8 highly homologous variants, appeared characteristic of ankylosing spondylitis blood. Clones linked to the disease showed a CD8+ phenotype. They occurred at relatively low frequencies in peripheral blood.

Libraries for TCR beta were made by quantitative 5'-RACE with molecular barcodes. Each CDR3 protein gets one entry after TCRdb re-called the 5' RACE reads with MiXCR. The repertoire holds fewer than 200,000 distinct CDR3 sequences, approximately 20% seen once, with 7.8% in the top ten. The CDR3 consists of 14 residues. Germline CDR1 is KGHDR and CDR2 is SFDVKD. V lost 2 bases and J 7 bases, leaving 11 bases between the germline ends. This clonotype appeared many times. No antigen is known for it. Sequencing was carried out using blood, either unsorted or a sorted T cell fraction (not recorded which). The chain employs TRBV24-1 and TRBJ1-5; a possible D gene is TRBD1 (5 bases). This receptor was obtained from a male donor with ankylosing spondylitis or in good health (not recorded which). The CDR3 loop is CATSDSGQSQPQHF. CDR3 DNA: TGTGCCACCAGTGATTCGGGGCAGTCCCAGCCCCAGCATTTT.